This entry describes one T cell receptor beta chain. Its antigen is currently unknown. V lost 0 bases, J lost 2 bases, and 7 bases stayed unmatched. The CDR3 length is 16 residues. Germline assignment: CDR1 SQVTM and CDR2 ANQGSEA. A v3.0 immunoSEQ assay was performed at survey level. The table came from immunoSEQ multiplex PCR; TCRdb's copy has only in-frame clones and leaves some out. The sample carries tens of thousands of clones, less than 85% recorded once. This entry comes from a study of long-term antiretroviral therapy in people with HIV. Overall study results and limits: HIV repertoires spanned tighter CDR3 length ranges than controls did.

Sequences were derived from unsorted PBMCs, sampled 0.5 years before starting antiretroviral therapy. This receptor was obtained from a man between 35 and 55 years old with HIV. The rearrangement joins TRBV29-1 to TRBJ2-7; 10 nucleotides match TRBD1. This CDR3 is CSVEDPGQGDAYEQYF. The CDR3 coding sequence is TGCAGCGTTGAAGATCCTGGACAGGGGGACGCCTACGAGCAGTACTTC.